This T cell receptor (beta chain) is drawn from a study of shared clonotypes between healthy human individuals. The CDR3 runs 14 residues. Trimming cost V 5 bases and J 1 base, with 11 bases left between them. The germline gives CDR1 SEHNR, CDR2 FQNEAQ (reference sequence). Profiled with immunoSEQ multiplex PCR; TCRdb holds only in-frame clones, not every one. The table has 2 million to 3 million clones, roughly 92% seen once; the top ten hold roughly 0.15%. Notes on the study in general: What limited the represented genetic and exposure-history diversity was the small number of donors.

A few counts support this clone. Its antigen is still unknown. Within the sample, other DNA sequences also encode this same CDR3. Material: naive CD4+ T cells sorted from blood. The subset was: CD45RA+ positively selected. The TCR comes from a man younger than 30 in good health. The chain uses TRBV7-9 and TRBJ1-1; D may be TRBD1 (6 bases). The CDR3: CASSPRGANTEAFF. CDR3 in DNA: TGTGCCAGCAGCCCACGGGGGGCGAACACTGAAGCTTTCTTT.